The T cell receptor (beta chain) described here comes from a study of TIL therapy for anti-PD-1-resistant metastatic lung cancer. This clone appeared a single time. Time point: pre-treatment sample, taken before nivolumab and TIL therapy. Sequencing used immunoSEQ v3. TCRdb's copy holds only in-frame clones and misses some; the assay was immunoSEQ multiplex PCR. The repertoire has around 50,000 clones, more than 60% of them found once; the top ten carry about 2%. This receptor was taken from a person aged 25-80 years with non-small cell lung cancer. This specimen was blood, taken at baseline.

The CDR3 nucleotides are TGCGCCAGCAGCGAGGCGGGTCCGGACACTGAAGCTTTCTTT. This sequence encodes CASSEAGPDTEAFF. The chain employs TRBV5-1 and TRBJ1-1; D remains ambiguous. V was cut by 4 bases and J by 3 bases, with 13 bases left in between. This CDR3 comprises 14 residues. The V gene's germline CDR1 is SGHRS and CDR2 YFSETQ.